The clone carrying this T cell receptor beta chain was counted ten times or more. Its antigen remains unknown. This record comes from a study of T cells in Graves' hyperthyroidism and ophthalmopathy. There were TCR beta CDR3 regions amplified from RNA transcripts. In the first-round RT-PCR of the TCR CDR3, the HTBI primer set was used. TCRdb used MiXCR to reprocess the multiplex PCR reads, holding one entry per CDR3 protein. The sample includes approximately 620,000 distinct CDR3 sequences, around 16% of them seen just once. Patients were excluded because of uncontrolled infection, other autoimmune disease, pregnancy or lactation. Germline V gives CDR1 SNHLY, CDR2 FYNNEI. This CDR3 contains 16 residues. V was cut by 4 bases and J by 2 bases, with 12 bases left in between. Findings and limits, study-wide: A model using 13 V-J features told ophthalmopathy apart from stable hyperthyroidism. In blood, most of the thyroid clonotypes expanded above 0.001 were also present. Ophthalmopathy prediction by the model preceded onset by a median about 6 months.

The material sequenced was blood. This TCR was recovered from a woman between 35 and 50 years old with Graves' ophthalmopathy. V is TRBV2 and J is TRBJ2-6; D call uncertain. Here the CDR3 reads CASSALVGTGANVLTF. The CDR3 bases are TGTGCCAGCAGTGCTCTTGTGGGGACTGGGGCCAACGTCCTGACTTTC.